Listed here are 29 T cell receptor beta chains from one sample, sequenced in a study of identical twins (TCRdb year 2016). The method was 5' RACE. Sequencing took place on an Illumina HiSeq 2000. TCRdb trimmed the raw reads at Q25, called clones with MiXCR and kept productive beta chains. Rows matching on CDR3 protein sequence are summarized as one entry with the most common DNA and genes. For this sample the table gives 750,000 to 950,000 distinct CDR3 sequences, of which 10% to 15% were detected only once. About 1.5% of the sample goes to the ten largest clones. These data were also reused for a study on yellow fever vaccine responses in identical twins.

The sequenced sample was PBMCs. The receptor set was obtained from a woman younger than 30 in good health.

The CDR3 loop is CASSVEGAIVPEAFF. DNA of the CDR3: TGTGCCAGCAGCGTAGAGGGGGCTATTGTCCCTGAAGCTTTCTTT. The V and J genes are TRBV9 and TRBJ1-1; 7 nucleotides align to TRBD1. The V segment lost 0 bases and the J segment 6 bases; nucleotides outside the gene matches: 8. The germline V gene encodes CDR1 SGDLS and CDR2 YYNGEE. CDR3 length: 15 amino acids. Supplemented by reference TRBV9 and TRBJ1-1, the full variable domain reads DSGVTQTPKHLITATGQRVTLRCSPRSGDLSVYWYQQSLDQGLQFLIQYYNGEERAKGNILERFSAQQFPDLHSELNLSSLELGDSALYFCASSVEGAIVPEAFFGQGTRLTVV.

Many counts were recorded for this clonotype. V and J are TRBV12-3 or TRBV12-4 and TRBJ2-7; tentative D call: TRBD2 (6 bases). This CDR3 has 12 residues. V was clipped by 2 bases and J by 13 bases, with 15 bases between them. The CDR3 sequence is CASSLSPGSYYF. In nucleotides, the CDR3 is TGTGCCAGCAGTTTAAGCCCCGGGAGCTACTACTTC.

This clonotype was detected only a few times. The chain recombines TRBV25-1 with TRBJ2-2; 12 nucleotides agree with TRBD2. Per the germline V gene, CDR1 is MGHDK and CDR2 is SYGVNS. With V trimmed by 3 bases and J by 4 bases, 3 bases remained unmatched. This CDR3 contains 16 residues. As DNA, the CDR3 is TGTGCCAGCAGTGATCTAGCGGGGGGGCTCACCGGGGAGCTGTTTTTT. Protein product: CASSDLAGGLTGELFF.

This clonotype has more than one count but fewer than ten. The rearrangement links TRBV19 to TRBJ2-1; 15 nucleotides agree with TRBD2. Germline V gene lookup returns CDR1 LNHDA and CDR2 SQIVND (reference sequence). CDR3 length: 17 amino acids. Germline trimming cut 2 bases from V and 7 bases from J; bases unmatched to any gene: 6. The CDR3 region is CASSIPGLAGGGNEQFF. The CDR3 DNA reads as TGTGCCAGTAGTATACCGGGACTAGCGGGAGGAGGGAATGAGCAGTTCTTC.

CDR3 residues: CASSAGTTHNYGYTF. CDR3 sequence (DNA): TGTGCCAGCAGCGCAGGGACTACTCATAACTATGGCTACACCTTC. This rearrangement joins TRBV9 to TRBJ1-2; maybe TRBD1 (5 bases). The CDR3 is 15 amino acids. Trimming removed 3 bases at V and 1 base at J, with 13 bases between. Germline values: CDR1 SGDLS, CDR2 YYNGEE.

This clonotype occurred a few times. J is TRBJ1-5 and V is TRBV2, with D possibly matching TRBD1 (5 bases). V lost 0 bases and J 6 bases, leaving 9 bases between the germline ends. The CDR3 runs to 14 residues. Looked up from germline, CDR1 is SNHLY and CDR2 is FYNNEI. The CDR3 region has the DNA TGTGCCAGCAGTGAAGCAAGGGGCGGTCAGCCCCAGCATTTT. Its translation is CASSEARGGQPQHF.

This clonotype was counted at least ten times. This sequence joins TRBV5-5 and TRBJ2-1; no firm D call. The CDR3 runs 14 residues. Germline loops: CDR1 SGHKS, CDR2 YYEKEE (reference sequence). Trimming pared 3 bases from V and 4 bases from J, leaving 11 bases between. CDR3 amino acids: CASSYVGSYNEQFF. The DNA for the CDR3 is TGTGCCAGCAGCTACGTGGGATCTTACAATGAGCAGTTCTTC. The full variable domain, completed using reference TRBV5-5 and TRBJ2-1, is DAGVTQSPTHLIKTRGQQVTLRCSPISGHKSVSWYQQVLGQGPQFIFQYYEKEERGRGNFPDRFSARQFPNYSSELNVNALLLGDSALYLCASSYVGSYNEQFFGPGTRLTVL.

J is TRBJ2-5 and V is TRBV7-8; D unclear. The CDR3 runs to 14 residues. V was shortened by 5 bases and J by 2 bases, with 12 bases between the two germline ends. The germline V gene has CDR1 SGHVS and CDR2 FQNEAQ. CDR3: CASSPRKLQETQYF. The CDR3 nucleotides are TGTGCCAGCAGCCCGAGGAAGTTACAAGAGACCCAGTACTTC.

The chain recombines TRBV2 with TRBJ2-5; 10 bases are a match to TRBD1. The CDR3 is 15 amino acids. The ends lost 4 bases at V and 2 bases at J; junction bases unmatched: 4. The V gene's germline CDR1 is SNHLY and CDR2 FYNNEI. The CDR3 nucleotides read TGTGCCAGCAGTGGACAGGGGGCGCGGCAAGAGACCCAGTACTTC. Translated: CASSGQGARQETQYF.

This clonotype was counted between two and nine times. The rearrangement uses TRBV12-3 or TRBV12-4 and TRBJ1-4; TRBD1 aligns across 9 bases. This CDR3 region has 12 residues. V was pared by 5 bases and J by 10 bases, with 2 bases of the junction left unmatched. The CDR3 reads CASSQDRGKLFF. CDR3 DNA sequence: TGTGCCAGCAGTCAGGACAGGGGAAAACTGTTTTTT.

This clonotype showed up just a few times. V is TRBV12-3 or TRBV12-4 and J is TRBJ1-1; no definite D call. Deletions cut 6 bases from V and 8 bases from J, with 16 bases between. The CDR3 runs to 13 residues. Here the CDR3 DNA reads TGTGCCAGCAGGTTACCGGGAGCTTCCGAAGCTTTCTTT. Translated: CASRLPGASEAFF.

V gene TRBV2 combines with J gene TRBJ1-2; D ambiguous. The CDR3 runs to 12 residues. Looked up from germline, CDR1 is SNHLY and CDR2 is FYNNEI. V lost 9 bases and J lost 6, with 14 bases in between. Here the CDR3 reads CASTVADHGYTF. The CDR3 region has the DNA TGTGCCAGTACCGTTGCGGACCATGGCTACACCTTC.

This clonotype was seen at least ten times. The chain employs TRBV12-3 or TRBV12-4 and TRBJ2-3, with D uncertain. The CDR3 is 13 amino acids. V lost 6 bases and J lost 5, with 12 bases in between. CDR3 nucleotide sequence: TGTGCCAGCAGGCACTATCTACGAGATACGCAGTATTTT. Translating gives CASRHYLRDTQYF.

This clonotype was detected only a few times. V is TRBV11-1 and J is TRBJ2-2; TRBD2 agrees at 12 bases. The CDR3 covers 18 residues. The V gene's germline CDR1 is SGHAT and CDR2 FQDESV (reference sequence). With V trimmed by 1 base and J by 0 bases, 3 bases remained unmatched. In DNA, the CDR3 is TGTGCCAGCAGCTTAGAACTAGCGGGGGGATCGAACACCGGGGAGCTGTTTTTT. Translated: CASSLELAGGSNTGELFF.

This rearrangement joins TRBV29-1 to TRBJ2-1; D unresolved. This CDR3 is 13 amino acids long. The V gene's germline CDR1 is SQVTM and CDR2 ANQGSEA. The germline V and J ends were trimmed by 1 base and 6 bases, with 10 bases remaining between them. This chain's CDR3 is CSVEVETGNEQFF. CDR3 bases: TGCAGCGTTGAAGTCGAGACGGGCAATGAGCAGTTCTTC.

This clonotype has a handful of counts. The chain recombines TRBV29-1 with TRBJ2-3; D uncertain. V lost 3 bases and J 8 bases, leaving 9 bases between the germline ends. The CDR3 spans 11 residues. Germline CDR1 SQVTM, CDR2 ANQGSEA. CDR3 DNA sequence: TGCAGCGTTGATATTTGGGGTACGCAGTATTTT. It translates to CSVDIWGTQYF.

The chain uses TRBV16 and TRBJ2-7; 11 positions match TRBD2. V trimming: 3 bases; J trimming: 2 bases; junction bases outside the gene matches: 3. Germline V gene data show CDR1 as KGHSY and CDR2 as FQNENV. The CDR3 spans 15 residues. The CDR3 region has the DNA TGTGCCAGCAGCCAGCGACTAGCGGGAACCTACGAGCAGTACTTC. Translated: CASSQRLAGTYEQYF. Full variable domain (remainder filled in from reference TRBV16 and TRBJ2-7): GEEVAQTPKHLVRGEGQKAKLYCAPIKGHSYVFWYQQVLKNEFKFLISFQNENVFDETGMPKERFSAKCLPNSPCSLEIQATKLEDSAVYFCASSQRLAGTYEQYFGPGTRLTVT.

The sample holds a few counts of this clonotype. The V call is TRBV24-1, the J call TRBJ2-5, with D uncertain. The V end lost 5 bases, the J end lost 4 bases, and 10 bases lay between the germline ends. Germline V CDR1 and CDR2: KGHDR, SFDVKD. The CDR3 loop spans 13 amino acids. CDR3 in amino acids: CATSGAEGETQYF. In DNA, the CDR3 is TGTGCCACCAGTGGGGCGGAAGGAGAGACCCAGTACTTC.

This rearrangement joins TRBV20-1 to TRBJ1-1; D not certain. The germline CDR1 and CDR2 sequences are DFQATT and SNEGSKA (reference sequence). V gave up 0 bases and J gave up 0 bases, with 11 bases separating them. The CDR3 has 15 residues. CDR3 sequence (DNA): TGCAGTGCTAGAGACGGTGGGAGTATGAACACTGAAGCTTTCTTT. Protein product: CSARDGGSMNTEAFF.

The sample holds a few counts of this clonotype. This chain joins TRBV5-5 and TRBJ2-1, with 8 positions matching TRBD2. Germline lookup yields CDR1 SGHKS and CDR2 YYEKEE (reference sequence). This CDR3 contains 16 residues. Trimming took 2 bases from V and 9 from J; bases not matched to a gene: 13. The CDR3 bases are TGTGCCAGCAGCTTATCTAGCGGAGCGGGGGTCGGTGAGCAGTTCTTC. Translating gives CASSLSSGAGVGEQFF.

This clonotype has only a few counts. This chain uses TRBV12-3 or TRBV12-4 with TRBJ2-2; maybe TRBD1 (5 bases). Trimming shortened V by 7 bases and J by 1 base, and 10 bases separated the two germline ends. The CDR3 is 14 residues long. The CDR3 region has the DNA TGTGCCAGCAACGAAGGACAGAACACCGGGGAGCTGTTTTTT. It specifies CASNEGQNTGELFF.

The CDR3 nucleotides are TGTGCCAGCACGACCCAGGCATTTGGTAATGAGCAGTTCTTC. This gives the protein CASTTQAFGNEQFF. The V gene is TRBV6-1, the J gene TRBJ2-1; D gene unclear. Germline CDR1 reads MNHNS; CDR2 reads SASEGT. This CDR3 is 14 amino acids long. The V end was cut by 7 bases, the J end by 7 bases, with 17 bases between.

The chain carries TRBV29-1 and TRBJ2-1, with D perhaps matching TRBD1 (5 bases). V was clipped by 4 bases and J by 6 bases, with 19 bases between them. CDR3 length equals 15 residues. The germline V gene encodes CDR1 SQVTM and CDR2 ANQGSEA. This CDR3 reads CSVVAQGRSGNEQFF. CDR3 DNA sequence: TGCAGCGTTGTGGCCCAGGGAAGGTCGGGCAATGAGCAGTTCTTC.

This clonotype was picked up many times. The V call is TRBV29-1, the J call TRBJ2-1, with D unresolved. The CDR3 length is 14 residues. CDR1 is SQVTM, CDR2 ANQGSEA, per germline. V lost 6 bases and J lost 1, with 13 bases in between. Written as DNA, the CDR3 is TGCAGCGTAGCCGCAAAGTTGTCCTACAATGAGCAGTTCTTC. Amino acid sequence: CSVAAKLSYNEQFF.

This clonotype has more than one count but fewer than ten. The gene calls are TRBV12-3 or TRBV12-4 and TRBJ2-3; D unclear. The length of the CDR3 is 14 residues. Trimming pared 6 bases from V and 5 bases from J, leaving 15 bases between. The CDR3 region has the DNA TGTGCCAGCAGCTCGTGGGTATTGGAAGATACGCAGTATTTT. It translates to CASSSWVLEDTQYF.

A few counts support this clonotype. The CDR3 DNA reads TGTGCCAGCAGCTTAAGCGGAGAGCGGGAGAACGAGCAGTACTTC. Protein sequence: CASSLSGERENEQYF. This chain connects TRBV7-8 to TRBJ2-7, with TRBD2 matching over 8 bases. Trimming cost V 2 bases and J 5 bases; bases outside gene matches: 8. CDR3 length: 15 residues. CDR1 is SGHVS, CDR2 FQNEAQ, per germline. Supplemented by reference TRBV7-8 and TRBJ2-7, the full variable domain reads GAGVSQSPRYKVAKRGQDVALRCDPISGHVSLFWYQQALGQGPEFLTYFQNEAQLDKSGLPSDRFFAERPEGSVSTLKIQRTQQEDSAVYLCASSLSGERENEQYFGPGTRLTVT.

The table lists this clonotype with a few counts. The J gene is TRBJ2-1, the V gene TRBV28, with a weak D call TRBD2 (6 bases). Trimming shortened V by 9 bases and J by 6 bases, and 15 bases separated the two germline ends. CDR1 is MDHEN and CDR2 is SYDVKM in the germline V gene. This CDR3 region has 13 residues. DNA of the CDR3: TGTGCCAGTCACCGACTAGTCCCCAATGAGCAGTTCTTC. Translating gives CASHRLVPNEQFF.

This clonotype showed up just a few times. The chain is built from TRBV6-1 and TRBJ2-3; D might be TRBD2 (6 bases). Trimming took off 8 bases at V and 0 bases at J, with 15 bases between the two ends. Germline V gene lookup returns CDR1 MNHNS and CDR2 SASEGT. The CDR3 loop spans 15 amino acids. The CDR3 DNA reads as TGTGCCAGCGCTCCGGTAGCGGTTAGCACAGATACGCAGTATTTT. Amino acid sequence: CASAPVAVSTDTQYF.

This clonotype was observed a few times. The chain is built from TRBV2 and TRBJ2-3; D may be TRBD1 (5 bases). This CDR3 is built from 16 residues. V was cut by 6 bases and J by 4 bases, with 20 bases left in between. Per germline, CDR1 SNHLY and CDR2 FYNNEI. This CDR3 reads CASRTITGGSADTQYF. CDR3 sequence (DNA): TGTGCCAGCAGAACAATTACAGGCGGCTCGGCAGATACGCAGTATTTT.